One and the same sample provided the 27 T cell receptor beta chains below, sequenced in a study of T cell responses to AZD1222 COVID-19 vaccine. This table comes from immunoSEQ multiplex PCR, and its TCRdb copy is limited to in-frame clones, with some not included. This repertoire shows 100,000 to 150,000 clones, around 87% found once; its top ten account for 1.5%. This material consisted of peripheral blood, taken on day 0 of AZD1222 vaccination. The receptors were sampled from an adult in good health.

The V call is TRBV7-2, the J call TRBJ1-6, with 8 bases fitting TRBD1. The V gene's germline CDR1 is SGHTA and CDR2 FQGNSA. V trimming: 0 bases; J trimming: 0 bases; junction bases outside the gene matches: 10. The CDR3 extends over 20 amino acids. The CDR3 reads CASSLAVGQGLGSYNSPLHF. The CDR3 DNA is TGTGCCAGCAGCTTAGCGGTAGGACAGGGACTGGGCTCCTATAATTCACCCCTCCACTTT. Combining the CDR3 with reference TRBV7-2 and TRBJ1-6 gives the whole variable domain GAGVSQSPSNKVTEKGKDVELRCDPISGHTALYWYRQSLGQGLEFLIYFQGNSAPDKSGLPSDRFSAERTGGSVSTLTIQRTQQEDSAVYLCASSLAVGQGLGSYNSPLHFGNGTRLTVT.

V gene TRBV6-2 or TRBV6-3 combines with J gene TRBJ2-5, with D perhaps TRBD2 (5 bases). The CDR3 extends over 15 amino acids. The V end was cut by 2 bases, the J end by 2 bases, with 12 bases between. Germline assignment: CDR1 MNHEY and CDR2 SVGEGT. The CDR3: CASSYPPGYQETQYF. The CDR3 coding sequence is TGTGCCAGCAGTTACCCCCCGGGGTATCAAGAGACCCAGTACTTC.

The rearrangement uses TRBV7-9 and TRBJ1-5; D is unclear. CDR3 length: 14 amino acids. V dropped 2 bases and J dropped 1 base, with 6 bases sitting between them. Germline values: CDR1 SEHNR, CDR2 FQNEAQ (reference sequence). CDR3 loop: CASSLSLSNQPQHF. CDR3 DNA sequence: TGTGCCAGCAGCTTATCCCTGAGCAATCAGCCCCAGCATTTT.

The chain's CDR3 is CASNTHRPGANVLTF. The CDR3, as DNA: TGTGCCAGTAACACCCACCGTCCTGGGGCCAACGTCCTGACTTTC. This rearrangement joins TRBV19 to TRBJ2-6, with D hard to call. Germline CDR1 is LNHDA and CDR2 is SQIVND (reference sequence). Trimming removed 7 bases at V and 2 bases at J, with 12 bases between. The CDR3 covers 15 residues.

This clone came up once. The chain combines TRBV5-1 with TRBJ2-5; perhaps TRBD1 as D (5 bases). V was clipped by 0 bases and J by 5 bases, with 8 bases between them. The CDR3 extends over 13 amino acids. Germline V CDR1 and CDR2: SGHRS, YFSETQ. The CDR3 DNA sequence: TGCGCCAGCAGCTTGGAAGGGGCGGAGACCCAGTACTTC. This codes for CASSLEGAETQYF.

This sequence joins TRBV21-1 and TRBJ2-3; TRBD1 reflects the table's D call only, with no check against the DNA. TRBV21-1 is flagged as a pseudogene. The CDR3 consists of 16 residues. The CDR3 bases are TGTGCCAGCAGCAAAGGGGGACAGAGAAACACAGATACGCAGTATTTT. Its translation: CASSKGGQRNTDTQYF.

The rearrangement links TRBV27 to TRBJ2-5; 8 bases line up with TRBD1. The CDR3 is made up of 16 amino acids. Germline loops: CDR1 MNHEY, CDR2 SMNVEV (reference sequence). J lost 2 bases, V lost 8 bases, and 13 bases had no gene match. The CDR3 DNA sequence: TGTGCCAGCGCATCCCGGGACAGGAGTAGACAAGAGACCCAGTACTTC. It codes for CASASRDRSRQETQYF.

The sample holds one count of this clone. This chain joins TRBV7-2 and TRBJ1-5; D remains ambiguous. This CDR3 has 16 amino acids. V was trimmed by 7 bases and J by 4 bases, leaving 20 bases between them. In germline, CDR1 is SGHTA, CDR2 FQGNSA. The CDR3 here is CASTLHGQNLNQPQHF. The CDR3, as DNA: TGTGCCAGCACCCTACACGGCCAAAATCTTAATCAGCCCCAGCATTTT.

This clone was counted only a few times. This chain links TRBV6-1 with TRBJ1-2; the match to TRBD1 covers 8 bases. Per germline, CDR1 MNHNS and CDR2 SASEGT. Trimming cost V 2 bases and J 5 bases; bases outside gene matches: 4. The CDR3 consists of 14 residues. The CDR3 sequence is CASSESDRGYGYTF. CDR3 DNA sequence: TGTGCCAGCAGTGAATCTGACAGGGGATATGGCTACACCTTC.

V usage is TRBV7-8 and J usage is TRBJ2-2; a possible D gene is TRBD1 (5 bases). Per the germline V gene, CDR1 is SGHVS and CDR2 is FQNEAQ. The CDR3 loop spans 16 amino acids. Trimming left V 4 bases short and J 5 bases short, with 17 bases between. CDR3 protein: CASSSYRVPGTGELFF. The CDR3, as DNA: TGTGCCAGCAGCTCGTACCGGGTCCCAGGGACCGGGGAGCTGTTTTTT.

V and J are TRBV9 and TRBJ2-5, with TRBD2 matching over 13 bases. The CDR3 spans 16 residues. With 0 bases clipped from V and 7 bases from J, the junction kept 6 bases outside the gene matches. Germline V CDR1 and CDR2: SGDLS, YYNGEE. The CDR3 sequence: CASSVGSRTSGGTQYF. In DNA form, the CDR3 reads TGTGCCAGCAGCGTAGGGTCGAGGACTAGCGGGGGGACCCAGTACTTC.

V usage is TRBV7-9 and J usage is TRBJ1-2, with 8 bases lining up with TRBD1. This CDR3 is built from 15 residues. CDR1 and CDR2 from the germline V gene are SEHNR and FQNEAQ (reference sequence). Trimming removed 1 base from V and 1 base from J; junction bases left unmatched: 2. CDR3 protein: CASSLGQGLNYGYTF. The CDR3 DNA is TGTGCCAGCAGCTTAGGACAGGGGCTTAACTATGGCTACACCTTC.

CDR3 amino acids: CASRDRIRPLKVISPLHF. The CDR3 DNA sequence: TGTGCCAGCAGAGACAGAATACGTCCACTGAAAGTTATTTCACCCCTCCACTTT. This chain links TRBV2 with TRBJ1-6; D may be TRBD1 (5 bases). The V gene's germline CDR1 is SNHLY and CDR2 FYNNEI. Trimming took off 6 bases at V and 9 bases at J, with 27 bases between the two ends. The CDR3 runs 18 residues.

This chain joins TRBV6-5 and TRBJ1-1, with 7 bases fitting TRBD1. V shed 7 bases, J shed 10 bases, and the junction held 9 bases outside the gene matches. The CDR3 is 12 residues long. Germline V gene data show CDR1 as MNHEY and CDR2 as SVGAGI. The CDR3, as DNA: TGTGCCAGCACCACTCAGGGGGGCTTAGCTTTCTTT. The encoded protein is CASTTQGGLAFF.

The J gene is TRBJ2-2, the V gene TRBV24-1; no reliable D call. Deletions cut 3 bases from V and 4 bases from J, with 5 bases between. Germline CDR1 is KGHDR and CDR2 is SFDVKD. The CDR3 length is 13 residues. As DNA, the CDR3 is TGTGCCACCAGTGATCCCCCCACCGGGGAGCTGTTTTTT. Its protein is CATSDPPTGELFF.

The rearrangement joins TRBV5-4 to TRBJ1-2; tentative D call: TRBD1 (5 bases). Germline CDR1 and CDR2: SGHNT and YYREEE (reference sequence). Trimming left V 4 bases short and J 6 bases short, with 22 bases between. The CDR3 runs to 16 residues. CDR3 DNA: TGTGCCAGCAGCCCGGGGGTGGGGACTAACCAAGATGGCTACACCTTC. This codes for CASSPGVGTNQDGYTF.

The chain has TRBV5-1 and TRBJ2-1; maybe TRBD2 (5 bases). V was trimmed by 5 bases and J by 8 bases, leaving 17 bases between them. The CDR3 extends over 14 amino acids. The germline CDR1 and CDR2 sequences are SGHRS and YFSETQ. CDR3 amino acids: CASRSRGTSDEQFF. CDR3 coding DNA: TGCGCCAGCAGGAGCCGGGGTACTTCGGATGAGCAGTTCTTC.

In its sample, this clone was seen a few times. The V call is TRBV6-2 or TRBV6-3, the J call TRBJ1-1; unclear D gene. Trimming stripped 4 bases from V and 3 bases from J, with 3 bases between. CDR1 and CDR2 (germline): MNHEY, SVGEGT. The CDR3 sequence is 11 residues long. DNA of the CDR3: TGTGCCAGCAGTTTTGACACTGAAGCTTTCTTT. Translated, it gives CASSFDTEAFF.

The chain carries TRBV24-1 and TRBJ1-5; no definite D call. Germline lookup yields CDR1 KGHDR and CDR2 SFDVKD. Trimming removed 2 bases at V and 6 bases at J, with 10 bases between. The CDR3 runs to 14 residues. In nucleotides, the CDR3 is TGTGCCACCAGTGATTCCGGGAGGGTTCAGCCCCAGCATTTT. Translated: CATSDSGRVQPQHF.

The rearrangement links TRBV4-1 to TRBJ2-2, with 10 bases aligning to TRBD1. Per the germline V gene, CDR1 is MGHRA and CDR2 is YSYEKL. The CDR3 is made up of 15 amino acids. V lost 3 bases to trimming and J lost 8 bases; unmatched junction nucleotides: 6. This CDR3 reads CASSQSGTGEGELFF. CDR3 sequence (DNA): TGCGCCAGCAGCCAGTCCGGGACAGGGGAGGGGGAGCTGTTTTTT.

The chain recombines TRBV12-3 or TRBV12-4 with TRBJ1-1; TRBD1 is a possible D gene (5 bases). This CDR3 is 13 amino acids long. V was pared by 3 bases and J by 11 bases, with 16 bases between. CDR3: CASSLIGGRIAFF. Here the CDR3 DNA reads TGTGCCAGCAGTTTGATCGGGGGGAGGATCGCTTTCTTT.

The CDR3 region has the DNA TGTGCCAGCAGTTACTCCGGACTACTCAATCAGCCCCAGCATTTT. It yields the protein CASSYSGLLNQPQHF. The V and J genes are TRBV6-5 and TRBJ1-5; no reliable D call. Germline lookup yields CDR1 MNHEY and CDR2 SVGAGI. Trimming left V 0 bases short and J 3 bases short, with 9 bases between. This CDR3 spans 15 amino acids.

The genes are TRBV7-2 and TRBJ2-5, with unresolved D. Trimming left V 0 bases short and J 4 bases short, with 9 bases between. The germline V gene has CDR1 SGHTA and CDR2 FQGNSA. CDR3 size: 14 residues. CDR3 nucleotides: TGTGCCAGCAGCTTAGCGCTAAGACCAGAGACCCAGTACTTC. Translating gives CASSLALRPETQYF.

The rearrangement links TRBV2 to TRBJ2-3; TRBD2 might be the D (7 bases). V dropped 6 bases and J dropped 4 bases, with 14 bases sitting between them. Germline V CDR1 and CDR2: SNHLY, FYNNEI. The CDR3 length is 14 residues. CDR3 nucleotide sequence: TGTGCCAGCAGGGCGCCCGGGGGGCCAGATACGCAGTATTTT. It codes for CASRAPGGPDTQYF. The whole variable domain, remainder taken from reference TRBV2 and TRBJ2-3, is EPEVTQTPSHQVTQMGQEVILRCVPISNHLYFYWYRQILGQKVEFLVSFYNNEISEKSEIFDDQFSVERPDGSNFTLKIRSTKLEDSAMYFCASRAPGGPDTQYFGPGTRLTVL.

The genes are TRBV2 and TRBJ2-7; 7 bases are shared with TRBD1. The CDR3 contains 14 residues. Trimming removed 6 bases from V and 7 bases from J; junction bases left unmatched: 12. CDR1 and CDR2 (germline): SNHLY, FYNNEI. CDR3 sequence (DNA): TGTGCCAGCAGCGCCCGGGACAGCGTAATGGAGCAGTACTTC. It codes for CASSARDSVMEQYF.

In DNA form, the CDR3 reads TGTGCCAGCTCACCAACCGCCGGGACAGCAAACACTGAAGCTTTCTTT. This translates into CASSPTAGTANTEAFF. The rearrangement links TRBV18 to TRBJ1-1, with 7 bases aligning to TRBD1. Germline-derived CDR1 and CDR2 are KGHSH and LQKENI. V lost 2 bases and J lost 2; bases outside the gene matches: 8. CDR3 length: 16 residues.

The chain is built from TRBV7-2 and TRBJ1-1; 9 bases map to TRBD1. The CDR3 runs 15 residues. Germline V gene lookup returns CDR1 SGHTA and CDR2 FQGNSA. Trimming cost V 4 bases and J 1 base; bases outside gene matches: 4. CDR3 in DNA: TGTGCCAGCAGCTCCTACAGGGGGCCGAACACTGAAGCTTTCTTT. The encoded protein is CASSSYRGPNTEAFF.